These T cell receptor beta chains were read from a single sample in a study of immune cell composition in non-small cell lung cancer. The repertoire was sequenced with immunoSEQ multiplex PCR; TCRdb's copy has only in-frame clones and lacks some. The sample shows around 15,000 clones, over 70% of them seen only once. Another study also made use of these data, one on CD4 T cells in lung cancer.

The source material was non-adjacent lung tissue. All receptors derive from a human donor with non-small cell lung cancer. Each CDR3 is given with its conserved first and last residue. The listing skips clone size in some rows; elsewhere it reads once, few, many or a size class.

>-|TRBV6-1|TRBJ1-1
CASIGDRGGTEAFF
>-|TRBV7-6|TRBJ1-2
CASSLDGTARYGYTF
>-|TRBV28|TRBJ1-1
CASSRYGTTGKDTEAFF
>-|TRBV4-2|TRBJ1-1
CASSVWTPLMNTEAFF
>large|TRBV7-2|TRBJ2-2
CASSPQVIGELFF
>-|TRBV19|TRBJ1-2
CASSSGGPHDYFSNYGYTF
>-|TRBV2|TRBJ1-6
CASSDLRGSLAYNSPLHF
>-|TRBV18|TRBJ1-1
CASSPPTGRDTEAFF
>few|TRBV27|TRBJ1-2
CASMAWGGTNYGYTF
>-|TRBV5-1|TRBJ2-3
CASSLRITDTQYF
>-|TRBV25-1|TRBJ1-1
CASSDGGLNTEAFF